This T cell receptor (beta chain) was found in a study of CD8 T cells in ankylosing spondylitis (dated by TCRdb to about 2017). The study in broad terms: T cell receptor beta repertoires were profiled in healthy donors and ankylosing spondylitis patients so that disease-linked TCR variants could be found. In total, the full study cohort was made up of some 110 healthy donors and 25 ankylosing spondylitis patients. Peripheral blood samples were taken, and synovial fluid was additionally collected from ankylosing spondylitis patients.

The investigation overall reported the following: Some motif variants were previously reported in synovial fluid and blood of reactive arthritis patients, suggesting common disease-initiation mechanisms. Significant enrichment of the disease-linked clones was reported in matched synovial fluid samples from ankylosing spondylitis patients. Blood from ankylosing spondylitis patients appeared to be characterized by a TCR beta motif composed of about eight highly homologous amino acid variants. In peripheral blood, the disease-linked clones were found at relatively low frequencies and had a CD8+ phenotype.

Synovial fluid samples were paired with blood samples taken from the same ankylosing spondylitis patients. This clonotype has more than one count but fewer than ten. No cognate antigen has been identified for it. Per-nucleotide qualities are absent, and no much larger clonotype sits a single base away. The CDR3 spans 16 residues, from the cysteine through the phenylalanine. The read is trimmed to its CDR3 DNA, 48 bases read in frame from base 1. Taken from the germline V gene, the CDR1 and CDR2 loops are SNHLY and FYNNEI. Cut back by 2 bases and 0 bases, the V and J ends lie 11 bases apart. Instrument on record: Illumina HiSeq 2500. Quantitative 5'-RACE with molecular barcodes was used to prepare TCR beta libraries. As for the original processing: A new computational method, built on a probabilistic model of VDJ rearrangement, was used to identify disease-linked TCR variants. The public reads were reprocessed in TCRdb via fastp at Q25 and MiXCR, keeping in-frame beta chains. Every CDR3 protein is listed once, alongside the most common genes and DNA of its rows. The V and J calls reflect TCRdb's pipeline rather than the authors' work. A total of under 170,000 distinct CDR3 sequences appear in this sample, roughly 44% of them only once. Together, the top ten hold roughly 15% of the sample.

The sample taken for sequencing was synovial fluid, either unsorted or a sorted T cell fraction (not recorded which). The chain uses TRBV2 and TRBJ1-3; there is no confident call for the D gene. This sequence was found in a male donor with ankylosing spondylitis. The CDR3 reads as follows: CASSESSISSGNTIYF. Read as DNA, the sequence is TGTGCCAGCAGTGAATCCAGCATCTCCTCTGGAAACACCATATATTTT. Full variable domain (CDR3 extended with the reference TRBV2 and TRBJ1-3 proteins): EPEVTQTPSHQVTQMGQEVILRCVPISNHLYFYWYRQILGQKVEFLVSFYNNEISEKSEIFDDQFSVERPDGSNFTLKIRSTKLEDSAMYFCASSESSISSGNTIYFGEGSWLTVV.